A single sample gave rise to the 26 T cell receptor beta chains below, sequenced in a study of blood T cell repertoires in COVID-19. Some clones are missing from TCRdb's copy, which holds only in-frame ones; the method was immunoSEQ multiplex PCR. The repertoire includes approximately 120,000 clones, about 90% of them detected once, and around 1.1% sits in the top ten. Sample: peripheral blood. These receptors all stem from a human donor in a cohort sampled during active COVID-19.

In the case of this clone: The junction departs from germline at one end; a sequencing error may be responsible. This rearrangement joins TRBV4-1 to TRBJ2-1; 7 nucleotides agree with TRBD1. The V gene's germline CDR1 is MGHRA and CDR2 YSYEKL. The CDR3 is made up of 15 amino acids. In nucleotides, the CDR3 is TGCGCCAGCAGCCAAGACGCGATGGCCCCGACAGGGTGGCTCTTC. It is translated as CASSQDAMAPTGWLF.

This chain uses TRBV9 with TRBJ2-1; TRBD2 might be the D (5 bases). Germline V gene lookup returns CDR1 SGDLS and CDR2 YYNGEE. The CDR3 runs to 15 residues. V shed 3 bases and J shed 8 bases, with 18 bases lying between them. The DNA for the CDR3 is TGTGCCAGCAGCGCCTCCCAGCGGAGATGGGATGAGCAGTTCTTC. Amino acid sequence: CASSASQRRWDEQFF. The full variable domain, its missing parts supplied by reference TRBV9 and TRBJ2-1, is DSGVTQTPKHLITATGQRVTLRCSPRSGDLSVYWYQQSLDQGLQFLIQYYNGEERAKGNILERFSAQQFPDLHSELNLSSLELGDSALYFCASSASQRRWDEQFFGPGTRLTVL.

The rearrangement joins TRBV19 to TRBJ2-7, with TRBD1 as a possible D gene (7 bases). Germline V gene data show CDR1 as LNHDA and CDR2 as SQIVND (reference sequence). This CDR3 spans 15 amino acids. V lost 7 bases and J lost 3, with 19 bases in between. CDR3 loop: CASKNSGQEYYEQYF. CDR3 coding DNA: TGTGCCAGTAAAAATAGCGGACAGGAATACTACGAGCAGTACTTC.

The rearrangement links TRBV18 to TRBJ2-5; 11 positions match TRBD2. CDR1 is KGHSH, CDR2 LQKENI, per germline. This CDR3 spans 17 amino acids. V gave up 4 bases and J gave up 2 bases; unmatched junction bases: 9. The CDR3 nucleotides read TGTGCCAGCTCACGATTACCGGGACTAGCGGATCAAGAGACCCAGTACTTC. Its translation: CASSRLPGLADQETQYF.

The V and J genes are TRBV6-5 and TRBJ2-7; perhaps TRBD1 as D (6 bases). CDR1 and CDR2 (germline): MNHEY, SVGAGI. The germline V and J ends were trimmed by 6 bases and 3 bases, with 15 bases remaining between them. The CDR3 is made up of 14 amino acids. CDR3 in DNA: TGTGCCAGCAGCCGCAGGACAGCTGTCTACGAGCAGTACTTC. This sequence encodes CASSRRTAVYEQYF.

The rearrangement joins TRBV6-6 to TRBJ1-1; 7 nucleotides line up with TRBD1. Germline V gene lookup returns CDR1 MNHNY and CDR2 SVGAGI (reference sequence). The CDR3 totals 15 residues. The V and J ends lost 2 bases and 0 bases, in that order; junction bases with no gene match: 3. Here the CDR3 DNA reads TGTGCCAGCAGTTACGGGACAGCTATGAACACTGAAGCTTTCTTT. Amino acid sequence: CASSYGTAMNTEAFF.

V gene TRBV9 combines with J gene TRBJ1-5; D not certain. CDR1 and CDR2 from the germline V gene are SGDLS and YYNGEE. CDR3 length: 13 residues. V shed 4 bases and J shed 8 bases, with 13 bases lying between them. This CDR3 reads CASSPRPMEPQHF. As DNA, the CDR3 is TGTGCCAGCAGCCCTAGGCCAATGGAGCCCCAGCATTTT.

J is TRBJ1-3 and V is TRBV18; no reliable D call. Germline values: CDR1 KGHSH, CDR2 LQKENI. V was trimmed by 3 bases and J by 3 bases, leaving 6 bases between them. This CDR3 region has 13 residues. CDR3 sequence (DNA): TGTGCCAGCTCACCCTCCTTTGGAAACACCATATATTTT. Encoded protein: CASSPSFGNTIYF.

The gene calls are TRBV5-1 and TRBJ2-6; D unresolved. CDR3 length equals 13 residues. V shed 5 bases and J shed 4 bases, with 7 bases lying between them. Per the germline V gene, CDR1 is SGHRS and CDR2 is YFSETQ. This CDR3 reads CASRSRGANVLTF. The CDR3 bases are TGCGCCAGCAGGTCGAGAGGGGCCAACGTCCTGACTTTC.

The rearrangement links TRBV7-8 to TRBJ2-5; D possibly corresponds to TRBD2 (6 bases). Trimming took 7 bases from V and 3 from J, leaving 12 bases between them. This CDR3 contains 13 residues. Germline lookup yields CDR1 SGHVS and CDR2 FQNEAQ. The CDR3 reads CASTPWGEETQYF. Here the CDR3 DNA reads TGTGCCAGCACCCCCTGGGGGGAAGAGACCCAGTACTTC.

In DNA, the CDR3 is TGTGCCAGCAGCTTAAGGGAGGGGACAGGGGACGGCTACACCTTC. This translates into CASSLREGTGDGYTF. The chain employs TRBV7-8 and TRBJ1-2; TRBD1 agrees at 10 bases. The CDR3 extends over 15 amino acids. Germline V gene sequence: CDR1 SGHVS, CDR2 FQNEAQ. The junction had 8 bases not matched to a gene; V was cut back by 2 bases and J by 8 bases.

The DNA of the CDR3 is TGTGCCAGCACGGGAGAGGACAGGGCCCAAGAGACCCAGTACTTC. Translated, it gives CASTGEDRAQETQYF. The chain uses TRBV9 and TRBJ2-5; the match to TRBD1 covers 8 bases. Germline-derived CDR1 and CDR2 are SGDLS and YYNGEE. The V segment lost 6 bases and the J segment 1 base; nucleotides outside the gene matches: 8. The length of the CDR3 is 15 residues.

This sequence joins TRBV5-1 and TRBJ1-4; the D gene is possibly TRBD1 (5 bases). The CDR3 sequence is 14 residues long. Germline CDR1 is SGHRS and CDR2 is YFSETQ. The V gene lost 5 bases and the J gene lost 8 bases, with 16 bases spanning the gap. The CDR3 protein is CASRTRGPGEKLFF. The DNA for the CDR3 is TGCGCCAGCAGGACTAGGGGCCCGGGGGAAAAACTGTTTTTT.

This chain connects TRBV6-5 to TRBJ2-7; D is ambiguous. The ends were cut back, 0 bases at V and 5 bases at J, with 8 bases in the middle. The CDR3 runs 13 residues. CDR1 MNHEY and CDR2 SVGAGI come from the germline V gene. CDR3 bases: TGTGCCAGCAGTTACTCGAGAGGCAACGAGCAGTACTTC. Protein sequence: CASSYSRGNEQYF.

This rearrangement joins TRBV9 to TRBJ1-1; 8 bases are a match to TRBD1. Germline V gene sequence: CDR1 SGDLS, CDR2 YYNGEE. Trimming cost V 3 bases and J 1 base; bases outside gene matches: 5. This CDR3 is 15 amino acids long. The CDR3 loop reads CASSEGDRRNTEAFF. CDR3 nucleotides: TGTGCCAGCAGCGAGGGGGACAGGAGGAACACTGAAGCTTTCTTT.

V gene TRBV19 combines with J gene TRBJ2-6; possible D gene TRBD2, 6 bases. The CDR3 runs 15 residues. Trimming removed 3 bases at V and 4 bases at J, with 10 bases between. CDR1 is LNHDA, CDR2 SQIVND, per germline (reference sequence). CDR3 sequence (DNA): TGTGCCAGTAGTATCGCAGGAGGGGGGGCCAACGTCCTGACTTTC. Protein: CASSIAGGGANVLTF.

The chain recombines TRBV6-2 or TRBV6-3 with TRBJ2-7; 8 positions agree with TRBD1. There are 15 residues in the CDR3. Unmatched junction bases numbered 3, after V lost 2 bases and J lost 0 bases. Germline CDR1 reads MNHEY; CDR2 reads SVGEGT. CDR3 sequence (DNA): TGTGCCAGCAGTTACAGGGGGACAGGCTCCTACGAGCAGTACTTC. Translation: CASSYRGTGSYEQYF.

The chain combines TRBV7-9 with TRBJ2-5, with D perhaps TRBD2 (6 bases). V was pared by 8 bases and J by 5 bases, with 9 bases between. This CDR3 has 11 residues. Germline V gene sequence: CDR1 SEHNR, CDR2 FQNEAQ (reference sequence). CDR3 sequence: CASQRGETQYF. CDR3 bases: TGTGCCAGCCAACGGGGGGAGACCCAGTACTTC.

Here the CDR3 reads CASSLTPKTMPIDNEQFF. The CDR3 nucleotides read TGTGCCAGCAGCTTAACGCCAAAGACTATGCCTATCGACAATGAGCAGTTCTTC. The chain is built from TRBV7-3 and TRBJ2-1; D may be TRBD2 (5 bases). The germline CDR1 and CDR2 sequences are SGHTA and FQGTGA. With 0 bases removed from V and 5 bases from J, the gap between germline ends came to 20 bases. CDR3 size: 18 residues.

The CDR3 here is CASSLDRGEKLFF. CDR3 DNA: TGCGCCAGCAGCCTGGACAGGGGCGAAAAACTGTTTTTT. This chain links TRBV5-1 with TRBJ1-4, with 9 bases aligning to TRBD1. The germline gives CDR1 SGHRS, CDR2 YFSETQ. The CDR3 extends over 13 amino acids. V shed 4 bases and J 8 bases; nucleotides not matched to a gene: 3.

The chain joins TRBV11-2 to TRBJ1-6; D call uncertain. Per germline, CDR1 SGHAT and CDR2 FQNNGV. The CDR3 is made up of 14 amino acids. Deletions cut 3 bases from V and 5 bases from J, with 8 bases between. In DNA, the CDR3 is TGTGCCAGCAGCTTCGCGGGTAATAATTCACCCCTCCACTTT. This encodes CASSFAGNNSPLHF.

J is TRBJ2-5 and V is TRBV15; 9 bases agree with TRBD1. CDR1 is LNHNV and CDR2 is YYDKDF in the germline V gene (reference sequence). This CDR3 has 14 residues. V dropped 8 bases and J dropped 7; count of bases not matched to a gene: 11. The DNA of the CDR3 is TGTGCCACCGGGACAGGGAAGAACCCAGGGACCCAGTACTTC. It yields the protein CATGTGKNPGTQYF.

This chain links TRBV2 with TRBJ2-3, with TRBD1 identical over 7 bases. CDR3 length equals 16 residues. V lost 3 bases to trimming and J lost 4 bases; unmatched junction nucleotides: 10. The V gene's germline CDR1 is SNHLY and CDR2 FYNNEI. The CDR3 protein is CASSETQGIRPDTQYF. Written as DNA, the CDR3 is TGTGCCAGCAGTGAGACACAGGGGATTCGTCCAGATACGCAGTATTTT.

This chain joins TRBV11-1 and TRBJ1-1, with TRBD1 matching over 7 bases. This CDR3 comprises 14 residues. Germline V gives CDR1 SGHAT, CDR2 FQDESV (reference sequence). J lost 5 bases, V lost 1 base, and 4 bases had no gene match. The CDR3 DNA is TGTGCCAGCAGCTTAGAATACAGGGGAACTGAAGCTTTCTTT. This gives the protein CASSLEYRGTEAFF.

The V gene is TRBV5-1, the J gene TRBJ2-7, with D uncertain. In germline, CDR1 is SGHRS, CDR2 YFSETQ. The CDR3 extends over 15 amino acids. The V and J ends lost 0 bases and 6 bases respectively, with 16 bases between them. CDR3 amino acids: CASSLASEAWSEQYF. The CDR3 DNA follows: TGCGCCAGCAGCTTGGCCTCCGAGGCTTGGAGCGAGCAGTACTTC.

The chain links TRBV9 to TRBJ2-5; D call uncertain. V was pared by 0 bases and J by 7 bases, with 13 bases between. This CDR3 has 14 residues. Germline V lookup: CDR1 SGDLS, CDR2 YYNGEE. This CDR3 is CASSVGSDTSTQYF. Written as DNA, the CDR3 is TGTGCCAGCAGCGTAGGTTCCGATACTTCGACCCAGTACTTC.